These 10 T cell receptor beta chains share one sample of origin, sequenced in a study of blood T cell repertoires in COVID-19. Generated by immunoSEQ multiplex PCR, the TCRdb table keeps only in-frame clones and is missing some. This table holds some 160,000 clones, 83% found once. Sequenced: peripheral blood. The receptors here all came from a woman of 80 years or more with acute or convalescent COVID-19.

The chain is built from TRBV6-5 and TRBJ1-1, with a possible D match to TRBD1 (6 bases). In germline, CDR1 is MNHEY, CDR2 SVGAGI. V lost 4 bases, J lost 4 bases, and 13 bases lay in between. The CDR3 length is 14 residues. DNA of the CDR3: TGTGCCAGCAGTTTCGACAGGAGGAGCACTGAAGCTTTCTTT. Protein: CASSFDRRSTEAFF.

This rearrangement joins TRBV15 to TRBJ1-5, with TRBD1 matching 7 bases. The CDR3 has 14 amino acids. After removal of 0 bases from V and 6 bases from J, the junction contained 2 bases not matched to a gene. The germline V gene has CDR1 LNHNV and CDR2 YYDKDF (reference sequence). CDR3 coding DNA: TGTGCCACCAGCAGAGATAGGGGGCGTCAGCCCCAGCATTTT. It yields the protein CATSRDRGRQPQHF.

The chain joins TRBV27 to TRBJ2-3; a weak D match, TRBD1 (6 bases). Germline V lookup: CDR1 MNHEY, CDR2 SMNVEV (reference sequence). The V and J ends lost 7 bases and 2 bases respectively, with 16 bases between them. This CDR3 is built from 15 residues. The CDR3 nucleotides are TGTGCCAGCAACCCATTCCAGGGGACCACAGATACGCAGTATTTT. It translates to CASNPFQGTTDTQYF.

Only one count was recorded for this clone. The chain's CDR3 is CASSIQGDTGELFF. For the CDR3, the DNA is TGTGCCAGTAGTATTCAGGGGGACACCGGGGAGCTGTTTTTT. The chain is built from TRBV19 and TRBJ2-2; 7 bases match TRBD1. Germline trimming cut 3 bases from V and 3 bases from J; bases unmatched to any gene: 1. The CDR3 totals 14 residues. Looked up from germline, CDR1 is LNHDA and CDR2 is SQIVND (reference sequence).

The chain combines TRBV18 with TRBJ2-1; 7 nucleotides line up with TRBD2. V lost 6 bases to trimming and J lost 5 bases; unmatched junction nucleotides: 10. Germline V gives CDR1 KGHSH, CDR2 LQKENI. The CDR3 has 15 amino acids. This chain's CDR3 is CASSAGLVRNNEQFF. The CDR3 nucleotides are TGTGCCAGCTCCGCAGGACTAGTGAGAAACAATGAGCAGTTCTTC.

The chain employs TRBV27 and TRBJ1-1; 7 bases are shared with TRBD1. This CDR3 is 11 amino acids long. CDR1 and CDR2 from the germline V gene are MNHEY and SMNVEV (reference sequence). After removal of 7 bases from V and 10 bases from J, the junction contained 6 bases not matched to a gene. The CDR3 loop reads CASKAPGGAFF. CDR3 coding DNA: TGTGCCAGCAAGGCGCCAGGGGGAGCTTTCTTT.

V usage is TRBV5-4 and J usage is TRBJ2-1, with 10 positions matching TRBD2. J lost 7 bases, V lost 1 base, and 8 bases had no gene match. This CDR3 region has 16 residues. Germline CDR1 reads SGHNT; CDR2 reads YYREEE (reference sequence). In DNA form, the CDR3 reads TGTGCCAGCAGCTTGCGTCTAGCGGGAGTGGGAAATGAGCAGTTCTTC. Residues: CASSLRLAGVGNEQFF.

This clone was detected only once. V and J are TRBV7-3 and TRBJ1-5, with D possibly being TRBD1 (5 bases). V lost 4 bases, J lost 7 bases, and 17 bases lay in between. This CDR3 has 15 amino acids. The germline gives CDR1 SGHTA, CDR2 FQGTGA. CDR3 in amino acids: CASSSDSSEGQPQHF. The DNA for the CDR3 is TGTGCCAGCAGCTCTGACAGCTCCGAAGGGCAGCCCCAGCATTTT.

The chain joins TRBV9 to TRBJ2-7; 13 nucleotides agree with TRBD2. The CDR3 covers 17 residues. Germline CDR1 reads SGDLS; CDR2 reads YYNGEE. V lost 4 bases, J lost 3 bases, and 10 bases stayed unmatched. The DNA of the CDR3 is TGTGCCAGCAGCTTGGGACTAGCGGGAACGTTTGACTACGAGCAGTACTTC. Translated, it gives CASSLGLAGTFDYEQYF.

The chain couples TRBV5-4 to TRBJ2-3; TRBD2 agrees at 7 bases. V lost 6 bases, J lost 2 bases, and 9 bases stayed unmatched. The CDR3 is 15 amino acids. From germline, CDR1 is SGHNT and CDR2 YYREEE (reference sequence). Here the CDR3 reads CASTTGGGYTDTQYF. The CDR3 DNA reads TGTGCCAGCACCACTGGGGGGGGGTACACAGATACGCAGTATTTT. Complete variable domain (other parts from reference TRBV5-4 and TRBJ2-3): ETGVTQSPTHLIKTRGQQVTLRCSSQSGHNTVSWYQQALGQGPQFIFQYYREEENGRGNFPPRFSGLQFPNYSSELNVNALELDDSALYLCASTTGGGYTDTQYFGPGTRLTVL.